This T cell receptor (beta chain) was found in a study of blood T cell repertoires in COVID-19. Study at large: COVID-19 samples collected from the United States, Italy and Spain covered acute and convalescent phases. Sources were T cells, B-cell-depleted T cells, or PBMCs; the material itself was cDNA or gDNA.

Germline loops: CDR1 MDHEN, CDR2 SYDVKM. This CDR3 has 14 amino acids. The ends were cut back, 3 bases at V and 3 bases at J, with 11 bases in the middle. In its sample, this clone was seen a few times. As originally analysed: Cell counts per sample came from amplifying reference gene primers. Some clones are missing from TCRdb's copy, which holds only in-frame ones; the method was immunoSEQ multiplex PCR. The DNA was the basis for D and trimming; V, J and clone size are from that table. The repertoire has 150,000 to 200,000 clones, around 80% of them found once; the top ten carry 2.5% to 3%. The sequencing input was peripheral blood. The rearrangement joins TRBV28 to TRBJ1-2; TRBD1 might be the D (5 bases). The receptor comes from a woman aged 80 or over with active or convalescent COVID-19. The CDR3 DNA sequence: TGTGCCAGCAGTTTGGGGGGTGCAGACTATGGCTACACCTTC. Its translation: CASSLGGADYGYTF.